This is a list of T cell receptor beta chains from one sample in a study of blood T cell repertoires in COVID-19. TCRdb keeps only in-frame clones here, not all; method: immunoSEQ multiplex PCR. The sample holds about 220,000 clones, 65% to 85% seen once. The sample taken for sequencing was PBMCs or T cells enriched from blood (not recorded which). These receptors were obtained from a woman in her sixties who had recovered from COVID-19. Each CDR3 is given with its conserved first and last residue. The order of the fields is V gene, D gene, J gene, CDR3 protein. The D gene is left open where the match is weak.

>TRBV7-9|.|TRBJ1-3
CASSPIRQSTGSGNTIYF
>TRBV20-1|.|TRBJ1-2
CSGVGGYGYTF
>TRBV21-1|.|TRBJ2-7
CARRQGMLGEQYF
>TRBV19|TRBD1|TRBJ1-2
CASSISTGKANYGYTF
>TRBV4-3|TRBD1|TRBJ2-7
CASSLSGTGSYEQYF
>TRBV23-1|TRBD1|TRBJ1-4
CASSQNTGGDFGKLFF
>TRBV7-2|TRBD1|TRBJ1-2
CASSLVGTGRSYGYTF
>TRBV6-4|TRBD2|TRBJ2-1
CASSDRASGGEQFF
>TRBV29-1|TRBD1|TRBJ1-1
CVVQGAYTEAFF
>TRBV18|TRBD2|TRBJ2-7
CATTSATYEQYF
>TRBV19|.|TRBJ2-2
CASSIGAVELFF
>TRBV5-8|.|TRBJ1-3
CASSLDDRTEDTIYF